This T cell receptor (beta chain) was sequenced in a study of cytomegalovirus exposure and HLA in healthy donors. Remarks on this clone: Its antigen is as yet unknown.

General study findings and limits: Most subjects had HLA-A and HLA-B alleles reportedly predicted accurately by TCR beta sequences. V- and J-gene trimming of TCR beta was linked (in a later analysis) to a missense DCLRE1C variant.

Vbeta (60) and Jbeta (13) primers were used in the PCR. This table comes from immunoSEQ multiplex PCR, and its TCRdb copy is limited to in-frame clones, with some not included. Of roughly 130,000 clones listed, roughly 80% are singletons. The CDR3 has 16 amino acids. CDR1 ENHRY and CDR2 SYGVKD come from the germline V gene. The trim removed 4 bases at V and 4 bases at J, leaving 7 bases unmatched. The clonotype comes from a woman aged 40-49 years in good health and CMV-seronegative. The sequenced sample was PBMCs. The chain uses TRBV10-3 and TRBJ2-3; 11 bases are shared with TRBD2. The CDR3 region has the DNA TGTGCCATCAGTGGAGGTCTAGCGGGAGGACCAGATACGCAGTATTTT. This translates into CAISGGLAGGPDTQYF.